Relative to its sample, the clone carrying this T cell receptor beta chain is medium-sized. No antigen is known for it. This specimen comes from a study of vaccination and CD4 T cells after COVID-19. The assay that was used to sequence DNA from cultured CD4+ T cells was the Oncomine TCR Beta short-read assay. TCRdb fed the PCR reads into MiXCR, producing one record per CDR3 protein. The sample holds about 5,900 distinct CDR3 sequences, roughly 60% seen once. Treatment indicated: roughly 11-day PBMC culture with coronavirus spike peptide pools or control peptides (ViraFEST assay). Trimming removed 3 bases from V and 8 bases from J, with 19 bases in between. This CDR3 is 15 amino acids long. Germline-derived CDR1 and CDR2 are SGHAT and FQNNGV.

The J gene is TRBJ1-2, the V gene TRBV11-2; a weak D match, TRBD1 (6 bases). The TCR sequence derives from a human donor who had recovered from COVID-19. Sequencing was performed on CD4+ T cells from blood, cultured in vitro. The CDR3 is CASSFRVQGSFGYTF. DNA of the CDR3: TGTGCCAGCAGCTTTCGGGTACAGGGCTCGTTCGGCTACACCTTC.